Each of the 6 T cell receptor beta chains below was sequenced from the same sample in a study of blood T cell repertoires in COVID-19. The repertoire was sequenced with immunoSEQ multiplex PCR; TCRdb's copy has only in-frame clones and lacks some. The data show 150,000 to 200,000 clones, about four fifths seen once. The sequencing input was peripheral blood. Receptors were obtained from a woman aged 80 or over with acute or convalescent COVID-19.

V gene TRBV7-3 combines with J gene TRBJ1-3; the match to TRBD1 covers 8 bases. V shed 2 bases, J shed 4 bases, and the junction held 7 bases outside the gene matches. This CDR3 has 16 residues. Per the germline V gene, CDR1 is SGHTA and CDR2 is FQGTGA. The CDR3 DNA follows: TGTGCCAGCAGCTTACAGGGGGCTGGGGTCGGAAACACCATATATTTT. It is translated as CASSLQGAGVGNTIYF. The full variable domain, with the rest looked up from reference TRBV7-3 and TRBJ1-3, is GAGVSQTPSNKVTEKGKYVELRCDPISGHTALYWYRQSLGQGPEFLIYFQGTGAADDSGLPNDRFFAVRPEGSVSTLKIQRTERGDSAVYLCASSLQGAGVGNTIYFGEGSWLTVV.

This clone was detected only a few times. V and J are TRBV14 and TRBJ1-2; possibly TRBD1 for D (5 bases). Germline lookup yields CDR1 SGHDN and CDR2 FVKESK. V was cut by 3 bases and J by 5 bases, with 16 bases left in between. The CDR3 spans 15 residues. The CDR3 loop reads CASSHTGRLDYGYTF. The DNA for the CDR3 is TGTGCCAGCAGCCACACAGGAAGGTTGGATTATGGCTACACCTTC.

V usage is TRBV18 and J usage is TRBJ2-2; possibly TRBD1 for D (6 bases). Per germline, CDR1 KGHSH and CDR2 LQKENI. Trimming took 6 bases from V and 6 from J, leaving 8 bases between them. The CDR3 length is 12 residues. CDR3 protein: CASSNRAGELFF. The CDR3 nucleotides read TGTGCCAGCTCGAACAGGGCCGGGGAGCTGTTTTTT.

The rearrangement joins TRBV28 to TRBJ2-1; TRBD2 matches at 13 bases. In germline, CDR1 is MDHEN, CDR2 SYDVKM. CDR3 size: 16 residues. V shed 4 bases and J 9 bases; nucleotides not matched to a gene: 9. CDR3 in amino acids: CASSSPTSGRLGEQFF. The CDR3 DNA reads as TGTGCCAGCAGTTCACCGACTAGCGGGAGGTTGGGTGAGCAGTTCTTC.

This chain connects TRBV7-9 to TRBJ1-2, with TRBD1 matching 10 bases. Germline V CDR1 and CDR2: SEHNR, FQNEAQ (reference sequence). J lost 7 bases, V lost 3 bases, and 8 bases had no gene match. The CDR3 length is 15 residues. The CDR3 is CASSFMTGGEGGYTF. The DNA for the CDR3 is TGTGCCAGCAGCTTTATGACAGGGGGCGAGGGTGGCTACACCTTC. Full variable domain (rest looked up from reference TRBV7-9 and TRBJ1-2): DTGVSQNPRHKITKRGQNVTFRCDPISEHNRLYWYRQTLGQGPEFLTYFQNEAQLEKSRLLSDRFSAERPKGSFSTLEIQRTEQGDSAMYLCASSFMTGGEGGYTFGSGTRLTVV.

V gene TRBV30 combines with J gene TRBJ1-1; unclear D gene. Per germline, CDR1 GTSNPN and CDR2 SVGIG (reference sequence). The CDR3 extends over 15 amino acids. V was trimmed by 0 bases and J by 1 base, leaving 12 bases between them. DNA of the CDR3: TGTGCCTGGAGTGTAAAGTATCGAGGGAACACTGAAGCTTTCTTT. This gives the protein CAWSVKYRGNTEAFF.